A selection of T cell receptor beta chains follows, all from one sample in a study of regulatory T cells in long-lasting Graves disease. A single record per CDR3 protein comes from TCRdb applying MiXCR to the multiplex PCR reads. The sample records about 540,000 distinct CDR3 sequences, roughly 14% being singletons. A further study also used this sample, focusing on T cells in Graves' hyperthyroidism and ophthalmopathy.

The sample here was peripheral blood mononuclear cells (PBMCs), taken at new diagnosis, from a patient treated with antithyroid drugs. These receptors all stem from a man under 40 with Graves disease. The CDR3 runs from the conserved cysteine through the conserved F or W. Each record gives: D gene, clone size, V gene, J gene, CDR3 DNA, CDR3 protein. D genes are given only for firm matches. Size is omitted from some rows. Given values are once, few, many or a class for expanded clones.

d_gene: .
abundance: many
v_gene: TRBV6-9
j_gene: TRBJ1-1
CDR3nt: TGTGCCAGCAGTTACTCCAGAGGGTTAGGGGCTTTCTTT
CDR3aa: CASSYSRGLGAFF

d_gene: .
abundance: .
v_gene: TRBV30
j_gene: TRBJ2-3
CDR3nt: TGTGCCTGGACTCCCCGCACAGATACGCAGTATTTT
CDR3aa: CAWTPRTDTQYF

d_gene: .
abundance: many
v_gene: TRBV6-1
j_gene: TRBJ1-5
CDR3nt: TGTGCCAGCAGTCAAGAGAATATGGGGGCGGGCCAGCATTTT
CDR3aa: CASSQENMGAGQHF

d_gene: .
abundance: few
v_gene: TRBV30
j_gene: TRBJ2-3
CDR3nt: TGTGCCTGGACCTATGTGACAGATACGCAGTATTTT
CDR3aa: CAWTYVTDTQYF

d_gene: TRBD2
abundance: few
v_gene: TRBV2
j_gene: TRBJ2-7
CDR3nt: TGTGCCAGCAATGGAATAGCGGGAGGTCACTACGAGCAGTACTTC
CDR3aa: CASNGIAGGHYEQYF

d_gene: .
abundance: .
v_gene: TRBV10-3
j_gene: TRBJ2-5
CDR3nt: TGTGCCATCAGTGAAACCGAGACCCAGTACTTC
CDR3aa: CAISETETQYF

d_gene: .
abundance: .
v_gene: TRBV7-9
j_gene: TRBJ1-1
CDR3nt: TGTGCCAGCACCTTTGAAATGAACACTGAAGCTTTCTTT
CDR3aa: CASTFEMNTEAFF

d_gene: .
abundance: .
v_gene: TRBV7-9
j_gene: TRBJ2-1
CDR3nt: TGTGCCAGCGAAATAAGAGGGGGCGGGGTCTACCACAATGAGCAGTTCTTC
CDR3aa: CASEIRGGGVYHNEQFF

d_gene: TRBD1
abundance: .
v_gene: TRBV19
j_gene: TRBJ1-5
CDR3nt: TGTGCCAGTAGTATCTCCGTGACAGGGCCCTATCAGCCCCAGCATTTT
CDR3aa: CASSISVTGPYQPQHF

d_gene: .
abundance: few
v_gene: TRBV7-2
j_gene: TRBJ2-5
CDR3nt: TGTGCCAGCAGCTTAGTAACAGTGCGGTTTGAGACCCAGTACTTC
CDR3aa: CASSLVTVRFETQYF